The 7 T cell receptor beta chains below all came from one sample that was sequenced in a study of identifying expanded T cells in peripheral blood. Clones were sequenced by immunoSEQ multiplex PCR, and TCRdb holds only the in-frame ones, with some missing. Among some 70,000 clones listed, about 90% were seen once. Sequenced material: blood. These receptors all come from a person between 18 and 75 years old in good health.

J is TRBJ1-5 and V is TRBV19, with 9 bases lining up with TRBD1. The V segment lost 6 bases and the J segment 6 bases; nucleotides outside the gene matches: 6. CDR3 size: 14 residues. Germline CDR1 is LNHDA and CDR2 is SQIVND (reference sequence). CDR3 residues: CASSRDRESQPQHF. As DNA, the CDR3 is TGTGCCAGTAGCAGGGACAGGGAGAGTCAGCCCCAGCATTTT.

Here the CDR3 reads CAWNRDVDYGYTF. The CDR3, as DNA: TGTGCCTGGAACCGGGACGTCGACTATGGCTACACCTTC. J is TRBJ1-2 and V is TRBV30; D might be TRBD1 (5 bases). V lost 4 bases, J lost 3 bases, and 12 bases lay in between. The CDR3 has 13 residues. From germline, CDR1 is GTSNPN and CDR2 SVGIG (reference sequence). Based on the CDR3 plus reference TRBV30 and TRBJ1-2, the full variable domain is SQTIHQWPATLVQPVGSPLSLECTVEGTSNPNLYWYRQAAGRGLQLLFYSVGIGQISSEVPQNLSASRPQDRQFILSSKKLLLSDSGFYLCAWNRDVDYGYTFGSGTRLTVV.

The chain recombines TRBV5-6 with TRBJ2-3, with D maybe TRBD2 (7 bases). Germline V gene lookup returns CDR1 SGHDT and CDR2 YYEEEE. This CDR3 has 13 amino acids. Between the trimmed V and J ends, which lost 2 bases and 11 bases, there was a span of 15 bases. CDR3 in amino acids: CASSFNGGPQQYF. CDR3 coding DNA: TGTGCCAGCAGCTTCAACGGGGGGCCTCAGCAGTATTTT.

J is TRBJ2-7 and V is TRBV21-1; no DNA check was done on the table's D call, TRBD2. TRBV21-1 is a recognized pseudogene. The CDR3 consists of 15 residues. CDR3 region: CASTPLAGVSYEQYF. In nucleotides, the CDR3 is TGTGCCAGCACCCCCCTAGCGGGGGTGTCCTACGAGCAGTACTTC.

The J gene is TRBJ2-2, the V gene TRBV7-3; no firm D call. Germline values: CDR1 SGHTA, CDR2 FQGTGA. The CDR3 consists of 16 residues. Trimming took off 5 bases at V and 6 bases at J, with 19 bases between the two ends. In nucleotides, the CDR3 is TGTGCCAGCAGCGAAAGTGCCTATGTCCAGGCCGGGGAGCTGTTTTTT. Its protein product is CASSESAYVQAGELFF.

V gene TRBV5-1 combines with J gene TRBJ2-3; 7 bases line up with TRBD2. Trimming cost V 4 bases and J 2 bases; bases outside gene matches: 7. CDR1 is SGHRS, CDR2 YFSETQ, per germline. The CDR3 is 15 residues long. CDR3 sequence (DNA): TGCGCCAGCAGCGTGAGCGGGATCATCACAGATACGCAGTATTTT. This codes for CASSVSGIITDTQYF.

The chain employs TRBV4-1 and TRBJ1-2; D gene ambiguous. Germline V gives CDR1 MGHRA, CDR2 YSYEKL. V was clipped by 1 base and J by 5 bases, with 8 bases between them. The CDR3 totals 13 residues. Written as DNA, the CDR3 is TGCGCCAGCAGCCAAGCCCTCCTTTATGGCTACACCTTC. Encoded protein: CASSQALLYGYTF.